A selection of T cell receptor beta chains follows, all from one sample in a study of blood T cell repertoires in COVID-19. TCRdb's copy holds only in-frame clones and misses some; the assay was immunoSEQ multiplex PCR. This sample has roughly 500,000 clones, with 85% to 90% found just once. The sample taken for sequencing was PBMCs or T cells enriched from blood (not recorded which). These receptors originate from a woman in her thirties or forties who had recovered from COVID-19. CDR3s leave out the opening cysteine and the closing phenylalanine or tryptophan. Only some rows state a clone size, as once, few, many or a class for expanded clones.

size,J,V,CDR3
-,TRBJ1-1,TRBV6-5,ASSYSAADTEAF
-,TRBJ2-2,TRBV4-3,ASSRVKRITNTGELF
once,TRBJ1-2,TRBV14,ASSARDSRNYGYT
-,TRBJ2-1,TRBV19,ASSDRGLGNEQF
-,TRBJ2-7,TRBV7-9,ASSLGGTGHSSYEQY
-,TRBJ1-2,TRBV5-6,ASTYGPGRYGYT
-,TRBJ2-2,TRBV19,ASTPIRTGTTGELF
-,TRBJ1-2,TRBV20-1,SAREQYGYT
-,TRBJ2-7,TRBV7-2,ASSSGTGLSYEQY
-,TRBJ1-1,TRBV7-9,ASSLELGMNTEAF
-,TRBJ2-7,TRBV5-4,ASSLRSHEQY
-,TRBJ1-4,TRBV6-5,ASANWTPEKLF
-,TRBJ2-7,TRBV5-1,ASSKTATSSYEQY
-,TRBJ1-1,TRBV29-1,SASTQGGNTEAF
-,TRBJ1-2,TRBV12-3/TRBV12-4,ASSWDIYGYT
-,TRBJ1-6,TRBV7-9,ASSSPLDSYNSPLH
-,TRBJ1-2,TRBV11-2,ASSWETGFYGYT
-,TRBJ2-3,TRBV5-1,ASSGGPSVDTQY
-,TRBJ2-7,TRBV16,ASSPLSGSAYEQY
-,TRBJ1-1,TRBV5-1,ASSLVSTEAF
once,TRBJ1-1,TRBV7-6,ASSLSGGTNTEAF
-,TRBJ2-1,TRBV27,ASSLQTSGYNEQF
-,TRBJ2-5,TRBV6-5,ASSYSVLLARETQY
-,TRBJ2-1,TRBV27,ASSSHSSGTASEQF
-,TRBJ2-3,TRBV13,ASSFGGPAGTDTQY
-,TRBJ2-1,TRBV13,ASRTGTSGIFEQF
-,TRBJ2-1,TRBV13,ASSGGTSGSSYNEQF
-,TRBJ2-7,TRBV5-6,ASTTRGSSYEQY
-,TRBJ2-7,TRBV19,ASSVETGTSGNYEQY
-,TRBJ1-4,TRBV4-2,ASNQDGNAGGEKLF
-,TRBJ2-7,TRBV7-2,ASSYISFSSYEQY
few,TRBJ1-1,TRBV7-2,ASSAGVAEAF
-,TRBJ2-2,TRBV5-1,ASSLAEPENTGELF
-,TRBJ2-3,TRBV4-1,ASSHGQGRGTDTQY
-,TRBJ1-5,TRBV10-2,ASSAQGNQPQH
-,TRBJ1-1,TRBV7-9,ASSLELQGVKAF
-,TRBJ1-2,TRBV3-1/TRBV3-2,ASSQSGTGPYGYT
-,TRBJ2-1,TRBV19,ASSRDRGSLGEQF
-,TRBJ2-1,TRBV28,ASSLLQKNEQF
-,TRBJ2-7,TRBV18,ASSAPGPRRGEQY
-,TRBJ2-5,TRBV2,ASSEVTGGSETQY
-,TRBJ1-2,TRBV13,ASSPQGSNYGYT
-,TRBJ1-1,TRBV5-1,ASSVLGTGRNTEAF
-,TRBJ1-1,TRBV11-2,ASSLSPRNTEAF
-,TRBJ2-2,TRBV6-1,ASSDRGSRELF
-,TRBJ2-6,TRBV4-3,ASSQGVYSGANVLT
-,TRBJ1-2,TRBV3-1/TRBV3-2,ASSQIMESGYT